These 27 T cell receptor beta chains were sequenced from one sample in a study of TIL therapy for anti-PD-1-resistant metastatic lung cancer. The libraries were made with immunoSEQ v3. Sequencing was performed with immunoSEQ multiplex PCR; in TCRdb, only in-frame clones are kept and a portion is missing. In the table there are 57,000 or so clones, 87% of which are singletons. Time point of the sample: pre-treatment sample, taken before nivolumab and TIL therapy. This sample comprised blood, obtained at baseline. The receptor source for this set is a person between 30 and 79 years old with non-small cell lung cancer.

The rearrangement links TRBV28 to TRBJ2-7, with TRBD2 matching 12 bases. The CDR3 extends over 13 amino acids. CDR1 is MDHEN and CDR2 is SYDVKM in the germline V gene. Germline trimming cut 7 bases from V and 3 bases from J; bases unmatched to any gene: 1. Here the CDR3 reads CASMTSGSYEQYF. In DNA form, the CDR3 reads TGTGCCAGCATGACTAGCGGGAGCTACGAGCAGTACTTC.

This clone was seen once. J is TRBJ2-1 and V is TRBV5-1, with 9 bases matching TRBD2. Germline lookup yields CDR1 SGHRS and CDR2 YFSETQ. The CDR3 has 17 amino acids. The V segment lost 4 bases and the J segment 1 base; nucleotides outside the gene matches: 9. CDR3 in DNA: TGCGCCAGCAGCGCGCTTAAGCGGGGGGAGTCCTACAATGAGCAGTTCTTC. This translates into CASSALKRGESYNEQFF. The whole variable domain, remainder taken from reference TRBV5-1 and TRBJ2-1, is KAGVTQTPRYLIKTRGQQVTLSCSPISGHRSVSWYQQTPGQGLQFLFEYFSETQRNKGNFPGRFSGRQFSNSRSEMNVSTLELGDSALYLCASSALKRGESYNEQFFGPGTRLTVL.

This sequence joins TRBV4-1 and TRBJ1-4, with D unresolved. This CDR3 contains 17 residues. Germline V lookup: CDR1 MGHRA, CDR2 YSYEKL. Trimming stripped 0 bases from V and 0 bases from J, with 11 bases between. The CDR3 is CASSQDSVRATNEKLFF. CDR3 nucleotide sequence: TGCGCCAGCAGCCAAGACTCGGTGAGGGCAACTAATGAAAAACTGTTTTTT.

The CDR3: CASSQSTYSNQPQHF. CDR3 nucleotides: TGTGCCAGCAGTCAATCGACGTATAGCAATCAGCCCCAGCATTTT. The rearrangement joins TRBV27 to TRBJ1-5; D is ambiguous. The germline V gene encodes CDR1 MNHEY and CDR2 SMNVEV (reference sequence). V shed 5 bases and J shed 0 bases, with 11 bases lying between them. This CDR3 is 15 amino acids long.

This clone was observed a single time. The rearrangement uses TRBV7-2 and TRBJ2-3, with D perhaps TRBD1 (5 bases). The V gene's germline CDR1 is SGHTA and CDR2 FQGNSA. This CDR3 contains 14 residues. Trimming shortened V by 5 bases and J by 6 bases, and 15 bases separated the two germline ends. CDR3 DNA sequence: TGTGCCAGCAGCCTAATGCAGGGATCCGATACGCAGTATTTT. Protein sequence: CASSLMQGSDTQYF.

J is TRBJ2-6 and V is TRBV20-1; 9 positions match TRBD1. V was clipped by 3 bases and J by 0 bases; unmatched bases: 6. This CDR3 comprises 17 residues. The germline CDR1 and CDR2 sequences are DFQATT and SNEGSKA (reference sequence). CDR3 loop: CSASPGQGTSGANVLTF. In DNA, the CDR3 is TGCAGTGCTAGTCCGGGACAGGGAACCTCTGGGGCCAACGTCCTGACTTTC.

The chain links TRBV3-1 (or the pseudogene TRBV3-2) to TRBJ2-3; D gene uncertain. Trimming left V 1 base short and J 4 bases short, with 3 bases between. The germline V gene encodes CDR1 LGHDT and CDR2 YNNKEL (reference sequence). CDR3 length: 12 residues. CDR3 sequence: CASSQVSDTQYF. DNA of the CDR3: TGTGCCAGCAGCCAAGTATCAGATACGCAGTATTTT.

The rearrangement uses TRBV28 and TRBJ1-5, with D uncertain. V lost 6 bases, J lost 2 bases, and 14 bases lay in between. The CDR3 length is 15 residues. Germline CDR1 is MDHEN and CDR2 is SYDVKM. CDR3 nucleotides: TGTGCCAGCAGCAGGAGGGTCTGGGGCAATCAGCCCCAGCATTTT. Translation gives CASSRRVWGNQPQHF. The whole variable domain, remainder taken from reference TRBV28 and TRBJ1-5, is DVKVTQSSRYLVKRTGEKVFLECVQDMDHENMFWYRQDPGLGLRLIYFSYDVKMKEKGDIPEGYSVSREKKERFSLILESASTNQTSMYLCASSRRVWGNQPQHFGDGTRLSIL.

V gene TRBV14 combines with J gene TRBJ2-1; 9 nucleotides match TRBD2. This CDR3 contains 15 residues. Trimming removed 1 base from V and 6 bases from J; junction bases left unmatched: 4. Germline V gene data show CDR1 as SGHDN and CDR2 as FVKESK. CDR3 nucleotides: TGTGCCAGCAGCCAAGCGGCTAGCGGGGCCAATGAGCAGTTCTTC. Encoded protein: CASSQAASGANEQFF.

The chain combines TRBV11-2 with TRBJ1-3, with D perhaps TRBD1 (5 bases). The germline gives CDR1 SGHAT, CDR2 FQNNGV. Deletions cut 0 bases from V and 0 bases from J, with 12 bases between. The CDR3 loop spans 17 amino acids. The DNA for the CDR3 is TGTGCCAGCAGCTTAGATCGCGGGGGAAGCTCTGGAAACACCATATATTTT. This translates into CASSLDRGGSSGNTIYF.

The V gene is TRBV12-3 or TRBV12-4, the J gene TRBJ2-3; D uncertain. The CDR3 runs to 12 residues. Trimming cost V 6 bases and J 8 bases, with 12 bases left between them. The CDR3 nucleotides read TGTGCCAGCAGAGAGCAGCCGGGTACGCAGTATTTT. This codes for CASREQPGTQYF.

The chain is built from TRBV28 and TRBJ2-1; D ambiguous. CDR3 length equals 16 residues. Between the trimmed V and J ends, which lost 2 bases and 2 bases, there was a span of 13 bases. Germline lookup yields CDR1 MDHEN and CDR2 SYDVKM. In DNA form, the CDR3 reads TGTGCCAGCAGTTTAGGTTCGGTTCTGGCCTACAATGAGCAGTTCTTC. Translating it yields CASSLGSVLAYNEQFF.

This chain links TRBV6-1 with TRBJ2-1; 11 positions agree with TRBD2. Trimming cost V 4 bases and J 6 bases; bases outside gene matches: 8. Germline-derived CDR1 and CDR2 are MNHNS and SASEGT. The CDR3 covers 16 residues. The CDR3 nucleotides read TGTGCCAGCAGTGTATACGGGACTAGCGGCTCCAATGAGCAGTTCTTC. Its translation is CASSVYGTSGSNEQFF.

The chain joins TRBV9 to TRBJ1-3; no reliable D call. The CDR3 runs 15 residues. Germline assignment: CDR1 SGDLS and CDR2 YYNGEE. V was clipped by 0 bases and J by 0 bases, with 7 bases between them. As DNA, the CDR3 is TGTGCCAGCAGCGTAGGGCAGACCTCTGGAAACACCATATATTTT. Protein sequence: CASSVGQTSGNTIYF.

This clone was picked up a small number of times. The chain is built from TRBV2 and TRBJ1-2; 7 bases agree with TRBD1. Germline trimming cut 3 bases from V and 6 bases from J; bases unmatched to any gene: 16. The CDR3 contains 17 residues. CDR1 is SNHLY, CDR2 FYNNEI, per germline. The chain's CDR3 is CASSEGGQSRARNGYTF. The DNA for the CDR3 is TGTGCCAGCAGTGAGGGGGGACAGTCGAGGGCTAGGAATGGCTACACCTTC.

The genes are TRBV27 and TRBJ1-2; TRBD1 matches at 10 bases. This CDR3 region has 17 residues. V dropped 4 bases and J dropped 5; count of bases not matched to a gene: 13. Germline V CDR1 and CDR2: MNHEY, SMNVEV (reference sequence). Here the CDR3 DNA reads TGTGCCAGCAGTTCGCGGGGGGACAGGGGTTTAAATTATGGCTACACCTTC. Translation: CASSSRGDRGLNYGYTF.

The rearrangement uses TRBV6-4 and TRBJ2-1; 7 nucleotides agree with TRBD1. The germline CDR1 and CDR2 sequences are MRHNA and SNTAGT. With 5 bases clipped from V and 3 bases from J, the junction kept 10 bases outside the gene matches. The CDR3 runs to 16 residues. The CDR3 reads CASSPYTGVNYNEQFF. The CDR3 bases are TGTGCCAGCAGTCCATATACAGGGGTCAACTACAATGAGCAGTTCTTC.

The chain recombines TRBV6-5 with TRBJ1-4; D remains ambiguous. Trimming shortened V by 0 bases and J by 0 bases, and 8 bases separated the two germline ends. The CDR3 loop spans 16 amino acids. Germline V lookup: CDR1 MNHEY, CDR2 SVGAGI. In nucleotides, the CDR3 is TGTGCCAGCAGTTACTCCGGTGCTGCAACTAATGAAAAACTGTTTTTT. Protein: CASSYSGAATNEKLFF.

The J gene is TRBJ2-1, the V gene TRBV30; possibly TRBD2 for D (7 bases). The germline V gene encodes CDR1 GTSNPN and CDR2 SVGIG (reference sequence). CDR3 length: 15 amino acids. Trimming took off 2 bases at V and 7 bases at J, with 18 bases between the two ends. DNA of the CDR3: TGTGCCTGGAGTCCTCGAAGGGGGGGCTTTAATGAGCAGTTCTTC. It specifies CAWSPRRGGFNEQFF.

The chain couples TRBV7-2 to TRBJ2-1; TRBD2 might be the D (7 bases). Germline CDR1 SGHTA, CDR2 FQGNSA. V was cut by 4 bases and J by 3 bases, with 16 bases left in between. This CDR3 comprises 16 residues. In DNA form, the CDR3 reads TGTGCCAGCAGCTCCTCCCCGAGGGGGGGCTACAATGAGCAGTTCTTC. This translates into CASSSSPRGGYNEQFF.

The rearrangement joins TRBV5-4 to TRBJ2-5; D uncertain. CDR3 size: 13 residues. Germline CDR1 SGHNT, CDR2 YYREEE (reference sequence). Between the trimmed V and J ends, which lost 4 bases and 2 bases, there was a span of 9 bases. CDR3 residues: CASSPRQQETQYF. The DNA for the CDR3 is TGTGCCAGCAGCCCCCGGCAGCAAGAGACCCAGTACTTC.

This clone has just a few counts. Written as DNA, the CDR3 is TGTGCCAGCAGCCGACAGACAGGGACTGAAGCTTTCTTT. It encodes CASSRQTGTEAFF. The gene calls are TRBV3-1 (or the pseudogene TRBV3-2) and TRBJ1-1; 7 bases map to TRBD1. V was clipped by 4 bases and J by 5 bases; unmatched bases: 4. This CDR3 has 13 residues. The germline gives CDR1 LGHDT, CDR2 YNNKEL (reference sequence).

This sequence joins TRBV5-1 and TRBJ2-7, with 9 bases matching TRBD2. Per germline, CDR1 SGHRS and CDR2 YFSETQ. The length of the CDR3 is 15 residues. V gave up 4 bases and J gave up 4 bases; unmatched junction bases: 9. This CDR3 reads CASSMGAGGPYEQYF. The DNA for the CDR3 is TGCGCCAGCAGCATGGGTGCGGGAGGGCCGTACGAGCAGTACTTC.

This clone was detected a few times. The V and J genes are TRBV18 and TRBJ2-2; 8 bases are a match to TRBD1. The V gene end was trimmed by 6 bases and the J gene end by 1 base; junction bases not matched to a gene: 4. CDR1 is KGHSH, CDR2 LQKENI, per germline. This CDR3 comprises 15 residues. CDR3 sequence reads: CASSSTGENTGELFF. CDR3 sequence (DNA): TGTGCCAGCTCCTCGACAGGGGAGAACACCGGGGAGCTGTTTTTT.

The chain links TRBV3-1 (or the pseudogene TRBV3-2) to TRBJ1-2; possible D gene TRBD1, 5 bases. Germline loops: CDR1 LGHDT, CDR2 YNNKEL (reference sequence). V lost 1 base and J 1 base, leaving 13 bases between the germline ends. The CDR3 sequence is 16 residues long. CDR3 DNA sequence: TGTGCCAGCAGCCAAGTAGCGGGGAGGGGTAACTATGGCTACACCTTC. This codes for CASSQVAGRGNYGYTF.

The V and J genes are TRBV27 and TRBJ2-7; D not certain. The germline CDR1 and CDR2 sequences are MNHEY and SMNVEV (reference sequence). The length of the CDR3 is 19 residues. V was trimmed by 3 bases and J by 2 bases, leaving 26 bases between them. CDR3 DNA: TGTGCCAGCAGTTTTACAGTGACGGGCGTTGTGGTTCCTCCCTACGAGCAGTACTTC. Translated, it gives CASSFTVTGVVVPPYEQYF.

The chain recombines TRBV18 with TRBJ2-1; perhaps TRBD2 as D (6 bases). Germline lookup yields CDR1 KGHSH and CDR2 LQKENI. Trimming pared 0 bases from V and 9 bases from J, leaving 18 bases between. The CDR3 is 16 residues long. The CDR3 loop reads CASSPPTAGWVFEQFF. The CDR3 DNA is TGTGCCAGCTCACCACCTACGGCGGGATGGGTCTTTGAGCAGTTCTTC.